This TCR beta chain was captured by sequencing in a study of T cells after yellow fever vaccination. This clonotype was seen more than once but under ten times. The V segment lost 4 bases and the J segment 2 bases; nucleotides outside the gene matches: 6. Looked up from germline, CDR1 is SGHRS and CDR2 is YFSETQ. This CDR3 has 15 amino acids. TCRdb reprocessed the 5' RACE reads via MiXCR and lists one record per CDR3 protein. The sample includes under 600,000 distinct CDR3 sequences, roughly a fifth of them seen just once. This sequence joins TRBV5-1 and TRBJ2-3, with TRBD1 matching 8 bases. This TCR came from a man aged 18 to 30 who received the YFV17D yellow fever vaccine. Sequencing used PBMCs, obtained roughly 20 days after the first yellow fever vaccination. CDR3 in DNA: TGCGCCAGCAGCCCCCAGGGGGCACTCACAGATACGCAGTATTTT. It is translated as CASSPQGALTDTQYF. Full variable domain (remainder filled in from reference TRBV5-1 and TRBJ2-3): KAGVTQTPRYLIKTRGQQVTLSCSPISGHRSVSWYQQTPGQGLQFLFEYFSETQRNKGNFPGRFSGRQFSNSRSEMNVSTLELGDSALYLCASSPQGALTDTQYFGPGTRLTVL.